The 7 T cell receptor beta chains in this list originate from one sample, sequenced in a study of TIL therapy for anti-PD-1-resistant metastatic lung cancer. Time point of the sample: pre-treatment sample, taken before nivolumab and TIL therapy. Pleural nodules or supraclavicular lymph nodes made up most of the excised metastases sampled. Sequencing used immunoSEQ v3. Here immunoSEQ multiplex PCR was the method, and the copy in TCRdb shows in-frame clones only, minus some. The table includes more than 90,000 clones, approximately 65% detected once. The sample in question was tumor tissue, obtained at baseline. Receptors were obtained from a person aged 25-80 years with non-small cell lung cancer.

The chain employs TRBV6-1 and TRBJ1-5, with TRBD1 as a possible D gene (5 bases). Germline V lookup: CDR1 MNHNS, CDR2 SASEGT. This CDR3 comprises 15 residues. The V end lost 1 base, the J end lost 0 bases, and 7 bases lay between the germline ends. The CDR3 loop is CASSEVGVSNQPQHF. CDR3 nucleotides: TGTGCCAGCAGTGAAGTAGGGGTTAGCAATCAGCCCCAGCATTTT.

This chain links TRBV25-1 with TRBJ1-2; the D is unclear. Trimming pared 4 bases from V and 2 bases from J, leaving 5 bases between. There are 12 residues in the CDR3. Germline V gives CDR1 MGHDK, CDR2 SYGVNS. The CDR3 protein is CASSGPNYGYTF. In DNA, the CDR3 is TGTGCCAGCAGTGGACCCAACTATGGCTACACCTTC.

The J gene is TRBJ2-1, the V gene TRBV7-6; TRBD2 matches 8 bases. The germline CDR1 and CDR2 sequences are SGHVS and FNYEAQ. The CDR3 consists of 14 residues. V lost 5 bases, J lost 3 bases, and 3 bases stayed unmatched. CDR3 amino acids: CASSAAGDYNEQFF. The CDR3 region has the DNA TGTGCCAGCAGCGCAGCGGGAGACTACAATGAGCAGTTCTTC.

The chain combines TRBV7-8 with TRBJ2-7; 9 bases are shared with TRBD2. V was clipped by 3 bases and J by 1 base; unmatched bases: 4. The germline CDR1 and CDR2 sequences are SGHVS and FQNEAQ. The CDR3 has 15 residues. The CDR3 loop reads CASSFTSGRSYEQYF. The CDR3 coding sequence is TGTGCCAGCAGCTTTACCAGCGGGAGGTCCTACGAGCAGTACTTC.

The chain has TRBV14 and TRBJ2-3; D is possibly TRBD2 (5 bases). The germline V gene has CDR1 SGHDN and CDR2 FVKESK. Trimming stripped 0 bases from V and 0 bases from J, with 16 bases between. The CDR3 length is 18 residues. CDR3 DNA sequence: TGTGCCAGCAGCCAAGATGAGGGTGGGCTTTGGAGCACAGATACGCAGTATTTT. It specifies CASSQDEGGLWSTDTQYF.

The rearrangement links TRBV18 to TRBJ2-7; 8 bases agree with TRBD2. This CDR3 contains 14 residues. The germline CDR1 and CDR2 sequences are KGHSH and LQKENI. After removal of 1 base from V and 5 bases from J, the junction contained 4 bases not matched to a gene. The CDR3 sequence is CASSPRSGENEQYF. The CDR3 DNA sequence: TGTGCCAGCTCACCACGTAGCGGGGAGAACGAGCAGTACTTC.

The chain recombines TRBV11-2 with TRBJ1-2; 7 bases map to TRBD1. Trimming cost V 4 bases and J 7 bases; bases outside gene matches: 6. The CDR3 sequence is 13 residues long. Germline lookup yields CDR1 SGHAT and CDR2 FQNNGV. Written as DNA, the CDR3 is TGTGCCAGCAGCTCCGAGGGGGCAGGTGGCTACACCTTC. Encoded protein: CASSSEGAGGYTF.